Listed here are 29 T cell receptor beta chains from one sample, sequenced in a study of technical replicates of blood from several donors. Sequencing was performed with immunoSEQ multiplex PCR; in TCRdb, only in-frame clones are kept and a portion is missing. The table shows 55,000 to 80,000 clones, with about 90% occurring only once. Sequenced: T cells isolated from PBMCs. Receptors originate from a human donor in good health.

The chain employs TRBV10-3 and TRBJ2-3, with D maybe TRBD2 (5 bases). The CDR3 consists of 14 residues. V lost 4 bases and J 2 bases, leaving 10 bases between the germline ends. Germline loops: CDR1 ENHRY, CDR2 SYGVKD. The CDR3 spells CAISGGLDTDTQYF. CDR3 sequence (DNA): TGTGCCATCAGTGGAGGGTTGGACACAGATACGCAGTATTTT.

V is TRBV5-4 and J is TRBJ1-5; TRBD1 matches 12 bases. The V and J ends lost 0 bases and 8 bases, in that order; junction bases with no gene match: 9. The CDR3 has 17 amino acids. From germline, CDR1 is SGHNT and CDR2 YYREEE (reference sequence). The CDR3 region is CASSLGAGTGGEEPQHF. DNA of the CDR3: TGTGCCAGCAGCTTGGGCGCCGGGACAGGGGGCGAGGAGCCCCAGCATTTT. The whole variable domain, filled in from reference TRBV5-4 and TRBJ1-5, reads ETGVTQSPTHLIKTRGQQVTLRCSSQSGHNTVSWYQQALGQGPQFIFQYYREEENGRGNFPPRFSGLQFPNYSSELNVNALELDDSALYLCASSLGAGTGGEEPQHFGDGTRLSIL.

The rearrangement links TRBV30 to TRBJ2-1; 8 positions agree with TRBD2. This CDR3 spans 15 amino acids. Germline CDR1 is GTSNPN and CDR2 is SVGIG (reference sequence). After removal of 3 bases from V and 3 bases from J, the junction contained 7 bases not matched to a gene. CDR3 DNA: TGTGCCTGGAGCCCCTTTGCGGGAGGCTACAATGAGCAGTTCTTC. Translating it yields CAWSPFAGGYNEQFF.

V and J are TRBV2 and TRBJ1-5, with D perhaps TRBD1 (5 bases). This CDR3 has 15 residues. CDR1 and CDR2 (germline): SNHLY, FYNNEI. V was trimmed by 0 bases and J by 6 bases, leaving 12 bases between them. The CDR3 loop reads CASSEARGSLQPQHF. The CDR3 DNA sequence: TGTGCCAGCAGTGAAGCAAGGGGCAGCCTTCAGCCCCAGCATTTT.

The chain joins TRBV30 to TRBJ1-3; 7 nucleotides line up with TRBD1. CDR1 is GTSNPN, CDR2 SVGIG, per germline (reference sequence). V was pared by 3 bases and J by 0 bases, with 8 bases of the junction left unmatched. CDR3 size: 16 residues. The CDR3 region is CAWSAGRGNSGNTIYF. The CDR3 DNA reads as TGTGCCTGGAGCGCTGGCAGGGGGAACTCTGGAAACACCATATATTTT.

The chain couples TRBV9 to TRBJ2-3; D might be TRBD2 (6 bases). V lost 2 bases, J lost 4 bases, and 14 bases lay in between. From germline, CDR1 is SGDLS and CDR2 YYNGEE. This CDR3 is built from 15 residues. The CDR3 reads CASSVIGRDSDTQYF. The CDR3 nucleotides are TGTGCCAGCAGCGTCATCGGGAGAGACTCAGATACGCAGTATTTT.

The V gene is TRBV6-5, the J gene TRBJ2-2; tentative D call: TRBD1 (6 bases). The CDR3 is 14 amino acids. In germline, CDR1 is MNHEY, CDR2 SVGAGI. The V end lost 6 bases, the J end lost 1 base, and 9 bases lay between the germline ends. The CDR3 DNA sequence: TGTGCCAGCAGGAAGGACAGGAACACCGGGGAGCTGTTTTTT. Its translation is CASRKDRNTGELFF.

The rearrangement joins TRBV28 to TRBJ1-5; maybe TRBD1 (5 bases). The CDR3 sequence is 14 residues long. Per germline, CDR1 MDHEN and CDR2 SYDVKM. The germline V and J ends were trimmed by 2 bases and 3 bases, with 8 bases remaining between them. CDR3 protein: CASSLDSLNQPQHF. The DNA for the CDR3 is TGTGCCAGCAGTTTAGACAGCCTCAATCAGCCCCAGCATTTT.

V is TRBV5-5 and J is TRBJ1-1; 7 bases align to TRBD1. The CDR3 is 13 amino acids. Germline V gene sequence: CDR1 SGHKS, CDR2 YYEKEE (reference sequence). V shed 4 bases and J 8 bases; nucleotides not matched to a gene: 8. The CDR3 region has the DNA TGTGCCAGCAGCCCGGGACAGCCAGTCGAAGCTTTCTTT. The encoded protein is CASSPGQPVEAFF. Using reference TRBV5-5 and TRBJ1-1 for the parts outside the CDR3, the full variable domain is DAGVTQSPTHLIKTRGQQVTLRCSPISGHKSVSWYQQVLGQGPQFIFQYYEKEERGRGNFPDRFSARQFPNYSSELNVNALLLGDSALYLCASSPGQPVEAFFGQGTRLTVV.

V usage is TRBV9 and J usage is TRBJ2-3; D gene ambiguous. The CDR3 consists of 15 residues. V was clipped by 2 bases and J by 2 bases, with 12 bases between them. Germline assignment: CDR1 SGDLS and CDR2 YYNGEE. This CDR3 reads CASSVTRLSTDTQYF. The CDR3 DNA reads as TGTGCCAGCAGCGTGACACGGCTCTCCACAGATACGCAGTATTTT. The full variable domain, in which reference TRBV9 and TRBJ2-3 provide the parts outside the CDR3, is DSGVTQTPKHLITATGQRVTLRCSPRSGDLSVYWYQQSLDQGLQFLIQYYNGEERAKGNILERFSAQQFPDLHSELNLSSLELGDSALYFCASSVTRLSTDTQYFGPGTRLTVL.

This chain uses TRBV7-9 with TRBJ2-3; TRBD2 agrees at 8 bases. The CDR3 length is 16 residues. The germline V gene has CDR1 SEHNR and CDR2 FQNEAQ (reference sequence). Trimming took 5 bases from V and 2 from J; bases not matched to a gene: 9. The CDR3: CASSHTSGRLTDTQYF. DNA of the CDR3: TGTGCCAGCAGCCACACTAGCGGACGGCTCACAGATACGCAGTATTTT.

The genes are TRBV18 and TRBJ2-2, with TRBD1 matching over 7 bases. Losses at the gene ends were 6 bases for V and 3 bases for J; bases not matched to a gene: 13. This CDR3 has 17 amino acids. Germline-derived CDR1 and CDR2 are KGHSH and LQKENI. CDR3 nucleotide sequence: TGTGCCAGCTCGCGCAGGGGGAAGACAGAGGACACCGGGGAGCTGTTTTTT. It encodes CASSRRGKTEDTGELFF. Using reference TRBV18 and TRBJ2-2 for the parts outside the CDR3, the full variable domain is NAGVMQNPRHLVRRRGQEARLRCSPMKGHSHVYWYRQLPEEGLKFMVYLQKENIIDESGMPKERFSAEFPKEGPSILRIQQVVRGDSAAYFCASSRRGKTEDTGELFFGEGSRLTVL.

V gene TRBV6-1 combines with J gene TRBJ1-4; D is unclear. The CDR3 loop spans 15 amino acids. V was shortened by 6 bases and J by 0 bases, with 11 bases between the two germline ends. The germline CDR1 and CDR2 sequences are MNHNS and SASEGT. The DNA for the CDR3 is TGTGCCAGCAGGGGCCTAACGGCAACTAATGAAAAACTGTTTTTT. Protein: CASRGLTATNEKLFF.

This clone was observed a few times. This chain joins TRBV2 and TRBJ1-1; D ambiguous. The V end lost 5 bases, the J end lost 3 bases, and 10 bases lay between the germline ends. The CDR3 consists of 13 residues. Germline V gene data show CDR1 as SNHLY and CDR2 as FYNNEI. CDR3 bases: TGTGCCAGCAGTCAGTTCGGAGACACTGAAGCTTTCTTT. This sequence encodes CASSQFGDTEAFF.

V is TRBV25-1 and J is TRBJ2-5; unclear D gene. V was pared by 3 bases and J by 4 bases, with 12 bases between. CDR3 length: 14 amino acids. The germline gives CDR1 MGHDK, CDR2 SYGVNS. CDR3 loop: CASSETGPGETQYF. CDR3 sequence (DNA): TGTGCCAGCAGTGAGACTGGCCCCGGAGAGACCCAGTACTTC. The entire variable domain, with the rest obtained from reference TRBV25-1 and TRBJ2-5, is as follows: EADIYQTPRYLVIGTGKKITLECSQTMGHDKMYWYQQDPGMELHLIHYSYGVNSTEKGDLSSESTVSRIRTEHFPLTLESARPSHTSQYLCASSETGPGETQYFGPGTRLLVL.

The rearrangement joins TRBV7-2 to TRBJ2-1; maybe TRBD2 (5 bases). The V gene's germline CDR1 is SGHTA and CDR2 FQGNSA. V dropped 5 bases and J dropped 0 bases, with 17 bases sitting between them. The CDR3 sequence is 17 residues long. CDR3 sequence (DNA): TGTGCCAGCAGCCTTGGACTCGGTTTGAGCTCCTACAATGAGCAGTTCTTC. It encodes CASSLGLGLSSYNEQFF.

V and J are TRBV29-1 and TRBJ2-7; TRBD1 might be the D (6 bases). The V and J ends lost 4 bases and 4 bases respectively, with 14 bases between them. The germline CDR1 and CDR2 sequences are SQVTM and ANQGSEA. The CDR3 is 13 residues long. The CDR3 loop reads CSVGRGSPYEQYF. The CDR3 coding sequence is TGCAGCGTTGGAAGGGGGTCGCCTTACGAGCAGTACTTC.

The chain recombines TRBV9 with TRBJ2-5; 7 nucleotides match TRBD2. After removal of 2 bases from V and 4 bases from J, the junction contained 8 bases not matched to a gene. Germline V gene sequence: CDR1 SGDLS, CDR2 YYNGEE. The CDR3 runs to 15 residues. The CDR3 loop is CASSVGEREIETQYF. Written as DNA, the CDR3 is TGTGCCAGCAGCGTTGGAGAGCGGGAAATAGAGACCCAGTACTTC.

This clone showed up just a few times. The gene calls are TRBV30 and TRBJ1-3; D remains ambiguous. Germline CDR1 is GTSNPN and CDR2 is SVGIG (reference sequence). The CDR3 extends over 15 amino acids. V lost 4 bases to trimming and J lost 1 base, with 14 bases between them. The CDR3 DNA sequence: TGTGCCTGGAATCCTACAGATCCATCTGGAAACACCATATATTTT. This encodes CAWNPTDPSGNTIYF.

CDR3 coding DNA: TGTGCCACCAGGAGGGAAAAGACCGCCGGACATGGCTACACCTTC. This translates into CATRREKTAGHGYTF. V is TRBV15 and J is TRBJ1-2; D uncertain. Deletions cut 6 bases from V and 6 bases from J, with 20 bases between. Germline V gene lookup returns CDR1 LNHNV and CDR2 YYDKDF (reference sequence). The CDR3 runs 15 residues.

The genes are TRBV28 and TRBJ1-1; D is possibly TRBD1 (6 bases). V lost 5 bases and J 2 bases, leaving 21 bases between the germline ends. CDR1 MDHEN and CDR2 SYDVKM come from the germline V gene. This CDR3 has 17 amino acids. CDR3 loop: CASSDETVGARNTEAFF. In DNA, the CDR3 is TGTGCCAGCAGTGATGAAACAGTGGGGGCAAGAAACACTGAAGCTTTCTTT.

The chain links TRBV5-1 to TRBJ1-1; tentatively, D is TRBD1 (6 bases). Germline V gives CDR1 SGHRS, CDR2 YFSETQ. The CDR3 sequence is 14 residues long. V was cut by 0 bases and J by 10 bases, with 16 bases left in between. The CDR3 DNA is TGCGCCAGCAGCTTGGCGGACAGTCCCTCGGGAGCTTTCTTT. Translation: CASSLADSPSGAFF.

V and J are TRBV6-1 and TRBJ2-3; D gene uncertain. V lost 0 bases and J lost 4, with 14 bases in between. CDR1 MNHNS and CDR2 SASEGT come from the germline V gene. The CDR3 loop spans 16 amino acids. The CDR3 sequence is CASSEARGYRADTQYF. The CDR3 DNA follows: TGTGCCAGCAGTGAAGCGCGTGGGTACCGGGCAGATACGCAGTATTTT.

This rearrangement joins TRBV9 to TRBJ1-2; D remains unclear. Germline V CDR1 and CDR2: SGDLS, YYNGEE. The CDR3 is 12 amino acids. V was pared by 4 bases and J by 6 bases, with 10 bases between. The CDR3 here is CASSNQEDGYTF. The CDR3 DNA reads as TGTGCCAGCAGCAACCAGGAAGATGGCTACACCTTC.

This chain connects TRBV7-2 to TRBJ2-5, with 13 bases identical to TRBD2. The CDR3 extends over 16 amino acids. Germline V gene lookup returns CDR1 SGHTA and CDR2 FQGNSA. Trimming removed 5 bases from V and 5 bases from J; junction bases left unmatched: 8. The CDR3, as DNA: TGTGCCAGCAGCGCGGGACTAGCGGGAAGTATGGAGACCCAGTACTTC. Amino acid sequence: CASSAGLAGSMETQYF.

This chain links TRBV19 with TRBJ1-5, with D possibly being TRBD1 (5 bases). This CDR3 has 15 amino acids. Germline V lookup: CDR1 LNHDA, CDR2 SQIVND (reference sequence). V gave up 5 bases and J gave up 4 bases, with 15 bases separating them. The CDR3 loop reads CASSEPGLNNQPQHF. CDR3 nucleotide sequence: TGTGCCAGTAGTGAACCGGGACTGAATAATCAGCCCCAGCATTTT. Full variable domain (remainder filled in from reference TRBV19 and TRBJ1-5): DGGITQSPKYLFRKEGQNVTLSCEQNLNHDAMYWYRQDPGQGLRLIYYSQIVNDFQKGDIAEGYSVSREKKESFPLTVTSAQKNPTAFYLCASSEPGLNNQPQHFGDGTRLSIL.

This chain joins TRBV19 and TRBJ2-6, with D unclear. V lost 8 bases, J lost 1 base, and 9 bases lay in between. CDR1 is LNHDA, CDR2 SQIVND, per germline (reference sequence). The CDR3 runs 14 residues. CDR3 sequence: CASHGFSGANVLTF. As DNA, the CDR3 is TGTGCCAGTCACGGGTTTTCTGGGGCCAACGTCCTGACTTTC. Full variable domain (rest looked up from reference TRBV19 and TRBJ2-6): DGGITQSPKYLFRKEGQNVTLSCEQNLNHDAMYWYRQDPGQGLRLIYYSQIVNDFQKGDIAEGYSVSREKKESFPLTVTSAQKNPTAFYLCASHGFSGANVLTFGAGSRLTVL.

V and J are TRBV9 and TRBJ1-1, with no clear D. The germline V gene has CDR1 SGDLS and CDR2 YYNGEE. This CDR3 is built from 15 residues. V was trimmed by 0 bases and J by 1 base, leaving 10 bases between them. The DNA for the CDR3 is TGTGCCAGCAGCGTAGATCCGGGGTGGAACACTGAAGCTTTCTTT. It specifies CASSVDPGWNTEAFF.

The chain recombines TRBV9 with TRBJ2-3, with a weak D call TRBD2 (6 bases). The CDR3 contains 15 residues. V lost 4 bases, J lost 2 bases, and 14 bases lay in between. Germline CDR1 and CDR2: SGDLS and YYNGEE. The chain's CDR3 is CASSISGPYTDTQYF. The CDR3 region has the DNA TGTGCCAGCAGCATTAGCGGACCATACACAGATACGCAGTATTTT.